A selection of T cell receptor beta chains follows, all from one sample in a study of CD4 and CD8 cells across lung adenocarcinoma regions. TCRdb independently ran MiXCR on the PCR reads; one entry per CDR3 protein. The table includes 20,000 to 30,000 distinct CDR3 sequences, 40% to 65% detected once. Sequenced: CD4+ T cells from the center of a lung tumor. Every receptor here comes from a male donor with lung adenocarcinoma. The CD4 and CD8 labels of this study may be unreliable. Each CDR3 is given with its conserved first and last residue. The D gene is left open where the match is weak. The listing skips clone size in some rows; elsewhere it reads once, few, many or a size class.

D | J | size | V | DNA | CDR3
- | TRBJ2-4 | - | TRBV12-3/TRBV12-4 | TGTGCCAGGGGCCCCGGGGGCGGCACCAAAGACACTCAGTACTTC | CARGPGGGTKDTQYF
- | TRBJ2-1 | - | TRBV27 | TGTGCCAGCAGGACCGGGTTCCGAGACACAGAGACGCAGTATTTC | CASRTGFRDTETQYF
TRBD1 | TRBJ2-7 | many | TRBV6-1 | TGTGCCAGCAGGGCCCCGGAGTGGACAGGCTCCTACGAGCAGTACTTC | CASRAPEWTGSYEQYF
- | TRBJ2-7 | medium-sized | TRBV6-1 | TGTGCCAGCAGTGTTCTGGACCTCGCGGAGGGCGAGCAGTACTTC | CASSVLDLAEGEQYF
TRBD1 | TRBJ1-3 | few | TRBV6-1 | TGTGCCAGCAGTGGGGACAGGGGGAGAAACACCATATATTTT | CASSGDRGRNTIYF
- | TRBJ2-5 | - | TRBV7-2 | TGTGCCAGCAGGAGGGGGGGGGGGGGGGAGACCCAGTACTTC | CASRRGGGGETQYF
- | TRBJ2-4 | - | TRBV6-1 | TGTGCCAGCAGTATCGGGGCTGTGAGCCAAAACATTCAGTACTTC | CASSIGAVSQNIQYF
TRBD2 | TRBJ2-3 | many | TRBV2 | TGTGCCAGCAGATTCCGGGGGGACACAGATACGCAGTATTTT | CASRFRGDTDTQYF
TRBD1 | TRBJ2-1 | - | TRBV7-9 | TGTGTACTGACAGGGTTGGGGATTAGGGATGAGCAGTTCTTC | CVLTGLGIRDEQFF
- | TRBJ2-7 | few | TRBV4-1 | TGCGCCAGCAGCCACGGCTTTGAATTGGACGAGCAGTACTTC | CASSHGFELDEQYF
- | TRBJ2-3 | few | TRBV7-2 | TGTGCCAGCAGCTTCATGGCGGTAAAAGATACTCAGTATTTT | CASSFMAVKDTQYF
- | TRBJ2-1 | - | TRBV3-1 | TGTGCCAGCAGCCAGTTTAGTGGCGTCCGTTACAATGAGCAGTTCTTC | CASSQFSGVRYNEQFF
TRBD2 | TRBJ2-5 | few | TRBV7-9 | TGTGCCAGCAGCTTAGGGGCTAGCGGAGGCCAAGAGACCCAGTACTTC | CASSLGASGGQETQYF
- | TRBJ2-2 | many | TRBV12-3/TRBV12-4 | TGTGCCAGCAGTCTTAGTTCAGGTCCCGGGGAGCTGTTTTTT | CASSLSSGPGELFF
- | TRBJ2-4 | - | TRBV15 | TGTGCGGGGAGCGGAGGGGGGCGCCAAAAGACTCAGTACTTC | CAGSGGGRQKTQYF
- | TRBJ2-2 | many | TRBV4-1 | TGCGCCAGCAGCCAGGGTAGAGACACCGGGGAGCTGTTTTTT | CASSQGRDTGELFF
- | TRBJ2-3 | - | TRBV6-4 | TGTGCCAGCGGACTCCAGTCTGGAATTCCCGGGACGCAGTATTTT | CASGLQSGIPGTQYF
TRBD2 | TRBJ2-1 | few | TRBV7-2 | TGTGCCAGCAGCACGAGGGCGGGAGCGGTACACAATGAGCAGTTCTTC | CASSTRAGAVHNEQFF
- | TRBJ2-2 | - | TRBV6-1 | TGTGCCCGCGGACTCCAGTCCGTGAGCCCAGGGGAGCTGTTTTTT | CARGLQSVSPGELFF
TRBD1 | TRBJ2-1 | - | TRBV5-8 | TGTGCCAGCAGGGCCGACAGGGGAAATGAGCAGTTCTTC | CASRADRGNEQFF
- | TRBJ2-5 | - | TRBV6-1 | TGTGCCAGGGGTCACGGGGGCGGGCACACAGAGACCCAGTATTTC | CARGHGGGHTETQYF
- | TRBJ2-5 | few | TRBV12-3/TRBV12-4 | TGTGCCAGCAGTTTAGTTCAGGGGGAGACCCAGTACTTC | CASSLVQGETQYF
TRBD2 | TRBJ2-5 | - | TRBV27 | TGTGCCAGCAGAGCGGGGCTAGCGGGCCTTGTCCAAGAGACCCAGTACTTC | CASRAGLAGLVQETQYF
- | TRBJ2-5 | - | TRBV6-1 | TGTGCCAGCTCAAAAAGGGACTTACAAGAGACCCAGTACTTC | CASSKRDLQETQYF
- | TRBJ2-3 | once | TRBV27 | TGTGCCAGCAGTTTATCCCTGGGTACGCAGTATTTT | CASSLSLGTQYF
TRBD2 | TRBJ2-3 | - | TRBV6-1 | TGTGCCAGCAACAAGCGGGAGTACGAGACGCAGTTTTTT | CASNKREYETQFF
- | TRBJ2-3 | - | TRBV12-3/TRBV12-4 | TGTGCCAGCAGCCCGCGGAGAGATAAAAACATGCAGTATTTT | CASSPRRDKNMQYF
- | TRBJ2-3 | many | TRBV28 | TGTGCCAGCAGTTCCTCTCTCCCGGGGGTCTCAGATACGCAGTATTTT | CASSSSLPGVSDTQYF
- | TRBJ2-3 | - | TRBV9 | TGTGCCAGCAGCGGACAGTTAACTGTTGATACGCAGTATTTT | CASSGQLTVDTQYF
- | TRBJ2-7 | - | TRBV6-1 | TGTGCCAGCAGTGACGCGGGCGGAGACAAAGATACGCAGTACTTC | CASSDAGGDKDTQYF
- | TRBJ2-5 | - | TRBV6-1 | TGTGCCAGGGGGAAAGGGGGGATTGGGCCAGATACGCAGTATTTC | CARGKGGIGPDTQYF
TRBD2 | TRBJ2-2 | - | TRBV3-1 | TGTGCCAGCAGCTCTAGCGGGAGATGGACCGAGGAGCTGTTTTTT | CASSSSGRWTEELFF
TRBD2 | TRBJ2-1 | - | TRBV6-2/TRBV6-3 | TGTGCCAGCAGTTTACTAGCGGAGGGTATCGCCGGTGAGCAGTTCTTC | CASSLLAEGIAGEQFF
- | TRBJ2-3 | once | TRBV27 | TGTGCCAGCAGTCCTGGCCGACTAGCTCCTGGGACAGAGACGCAGTACTTT | CASSPGRLAPGTETQYF
TRBD2 | TRBJ2-3 | - | TRBV11-2 | TGTGCCAGCAGCATCGGGACTAGCGGCACAGATACGCAGTATTTT | CASSIGTSGTDTQYF
- | TRBJ2-3 | - | TRBV27 | TGTGCCAGCAGTCCGGGCCGAGGAGCTTCTGGGCCAGAGACGCAGTATTTT | CASSPGRGASGPETQYF
TRBD2 | TRBJ2-7 | - | TRBV6-1 | TGTGCCAGCACTCTTGTTTGGACTAGCACCTACGAGCAGTACTTC | CASTLVWTSTYEQYF
TRBD1 | TRBJ2-3 | medium-sized | TRBV6-1 | TGTGCCAGCAGCCGGACAGGGGAAGGGACAGATACGCAGTATTTT | CASSRTGEGTDTQYF
- | TRBJ2-5 | - | TRBV4-1 | TGCGCCAGCGGCCTCGGGGGCCATGACCAAGAGACCCAGTACTTC | CASGLGGHDQETQYF
- | TRBJ2-7 | - | TRBV6-1 | TGTGCGGGCAGTGGGGGGGGGCACCAAGATACGCAGTACTTC | CAGSGGGHQDTQYF
- | TRBJ2-5 | many | TRBV4-2 | TGTGCCAGCAGCCAGGCTAGCCAAATCCAAGAGACCCAGTACTTC | CASSQASQIQETQYF
- | TRBJ2-3 | many | TRBV27 | TGTGCCAGCAGTCCTCCACAGGAGTGGAGCACAGATACGCAGTATTTT | CASSPPQEWSTDTQYF
TRBD2 | TRBJ2-5 | - | TRBV12-3/TRBV12-4 | TGTGCCTTACGGGGCTGCGGGAGGGTGGGGACTGGGGGCCGTGACCCAGAGACCCAGTACTTC | CALRGCGRVGTGGRDPETQYF
- | TRBJ2-5 | - | TRBV6-1 | TGTGCCAGGGGCCTAGGGGGGGGAGAACAAGATACGCAGTACTTC | CARGLGGGEQDTQYF
TRBD2 | TRBJ2-4 | - | TRBV6-1 | TGTGCCAGCAGTGAAATGGCTAGCGGGCAAAACATCCAGTACTTC | CASSEMASGQNIQYF
- | TRBJ2-4 | - | TRBV27 | TGTGCGGGCAGCGGGGCCAGGGGCCATGGCACTCAGTACTTC | CAGSGARGHGTQYF
- | TRBJ1-1 | - | TRBV6-1 | TGTGCCAGCAAAGGGCCCGCTGAAGCTACCTTT | CASKGPAEATF
TRBD2 | TRBJ2-7 | few | TRBV25-1 | TGTGCCAGCTCACCCGGGACTAGCATTTTCGCCTACGAGCAGTACTTC | CASSPGTSIFAYEQYF
TRBD1 | TRBJ1-4 | many | TRBV27 | TGTGCCAGCAGTCCACTACAGGGGCGAGGAGGTGAAAAACTGTTTTTT | CASSPLQGRGGEKLFF
- | TRBJ2-7 | few | TRBV12-3/TRBV12-4 | TGTGCCAGCGTACCAGGACCGAGCTCCTACGAGCAGTACTTC | CASVPGPSSYEQYF
- | TRBJ2-5 | - | TRBV10-3 | TGTGCGGGGCGCGGGGGCCGTGGCCAAGAGACCCAGTACTTC | CAGRGGRGQETQYF
- | TRBJ2-7 | many | TRBV27 | TGTGCCAGCAGTTCCCCGGGACAAAAATACGAGCAGTACTTC | CASSSPGQKYEQYF
TRBD2 | TRBJ2-5 | medium-sized | TRBV10-2 | TGCGCCAGCAGTGAGTCGGAGCGGGGGGGGGAGACCCAGTACTTC | CASSESERGGETQYF
TRBD2 | TRBJ2-1 | - | TRBV10-2 | TGCGCCAGCAAGCGAGCGGGGGGGTACAATGAGCAGTTCTTC | CASKRAGGYNEQFF
TRBD1 | TRBJ2-1 | - | TRBV9 | TGTGCCAGCAGCTCCCGGGACAGGGAATCTGAGCAGTTCTTC | CASSSRDRESEQFF
TRBD2 | TRBJ2-3 | medium-sized | TRBV6-6 | TGTGCCAGCAGTTTTCCTCGACTAGCGGGAGGGCCGATGGATACGCAGTATTTT | CASSFPRLAGGPMDTQYF
- | TRBJ2-1 | - | TRBV6-1 | TGTGCCAGCCGCCAGGCTGTGAGCATCAATGCGCAGTATTTC | CASRQAVSINAQYF
- | TRBJ2-2 | many | TRBV4-1 | TGCGCCAGCAGCCTTCCCCTATCGGGACGGGGGGAGCTGTTTTTT | CASSLPLSGRGELFF